This T cell receptor beta chain was captured in a study of blood T cell repertoires in COVID-19. Measured with immunoSEQ multiplex PCR; TCRdb has only the in-frame clones, and not every one. The table records around 58,000 clones, approximately 85% of them present only once. Sequenced material: peripheral blood. This receptor was obtained from a human donor in a cohort sampled during active COVID-19.

The CDR3 nucleotides read TGCGCCAGCAGCTTCCAGCGGGGGGAAGATACGCAGTATTTT. This gives the protein CASSFQRGEDTQYF. V usage is TRBV5-1 and J usage is TRBJ2-3, with TRBD2 identical over 9 bases. The V segment lost 2 bases and the J segment 5 bases; nucleotides outside the gene matches: 3. Germline V gene data show CDR1 as SGHRS and CDR2 as YFSETQ. CDR3 size: 14 residues.